The T cell receptor beta chain described here comes from a study of blood T cell repertoires in COVID-19. As for the study in general: PBMCs, B-cell-depleted T cells, or T cells provided the cDNA or gDNA that made up the material.

CDR3 length equals 13 residues. The V gene's germline CDR1 is LGHNA and CDR2 YSLEER. V was clipped by 1 base and J by 3 bases, with 7 bases between them. Here immunoSEQ multiplex PCR was the method, and the copy in TCRdb shows in-frame clones only, minus some. Among approximately 70,000 clones, 88% were seen once, and the ten largest hold 5.5% to 7%. The rearrangement joins TRBV4-3 to TRBJ2-7, with D perhaps matching TRBD1 (6 bases). The receptor was derived from a woman between 65 and 79 years old with acute or convalescent COVID-19. Sequenced sample: peripheral blood. The CDR3 DNA sequence: TGCGCCAGCAGCCAAGCGGACAGCTACGAGCAGTACTTC. This codes for CASSQADSYEQYF.